The 18 T cell receptor beta chains below all came from one sample that was sequenced in a study of shared clonotypes between healthy human individuals. TCRdb's copy holds only in-frame clones and misses some; the assay was immunoSEQ multiplex PCR. The sample has roughly 1.5 million clones; 95% to 99% are singletons. Sequencing used naive CD4+ T cells sorted from blood. Subset meaning: CD45RA+ positively selected. The receptors come from a man aged 30-40 years in good health.

Comment on this clone: This sample also contains other DNA sequences that code for the same CDR3. The rearrangement uses TRBV7-6 and TRBJ2-2; D gene uncertain. Trimming stripped 0 bases from V and 6 bases from J, with 2 bases between. CDR3 length equals 12 residues. The germline gives CDR1 SGHVS, CDR2 FNYEAQ. CDR3 DNA: TGTGCCAGCAGCTTAGCCGCCGGGGAGCTGTTTTTT. Translation: CASSLAAGELFF.

This clone was seen a single time. The CDR3 DNA reads as TGTGCCTGGAGTACCTTACAGGGCACCTATGGCTACACCTTC. As protein: CAWSTLQGTYGYTF. The gene calls are TRBV30 and TRBJ1-2, with D maybe TRBD1 (6 bases). The CDR3 spans 14 residues. Looked up from germline, CDR1 is GTSNPN and CDR2 is SVGIG (reference sequence). Between the trimmed V and J ends, which lost 2 bases and 4 bases, there was a span of 14 bases.

The rearrangement links TRBV10-3 to TRBJ2-5, with TRBD2 matching 7 bases. This CDR3 contains 15 residues. Germline assignment: CDR1 ENHRY and CDR2 SYGVKD. V shed 0 bases, J shed 5 bases, and the junction held 6 bases outside the gene matches. As DNA, the CDR3 is TGTGCCATCAGTGAGTCGGGGGGGAGTCAGGAGACCCAGTACTTC. This encodes CAISESGGSQETQYF.

To note about this clone: Other nucleotide sequences in the sample specify the same CDR3. The rearrangement uses TRBV5-1 and TRBJ2-7; the D is unclear. Germline CDR1 SGHRS, CDR2 YFSETQ. V lost 2 bases to trimming and J lost 0 bases, with 9 bases between them. The CDR3 is made up of 14 amino acids. The CDR3 loop reads CASSLDPSSYEQYF. DNA for the CDR3: TGCGCCAGCAGCTTAGATCCCAGCTCCTACGAGCAGTACTTC.

The chain has TRBV5-6 and TRBJ1-1; D is uncertain. CDR1 and CDR2 from the germline V gene are SGHDT and YYEEEE. The length of the CDR3 is 16 residues. The V gene lost 2 bases and the J gene lost 1 base, with 15 bases spanning the gap. The CDR3 reads CASSFPFTSKNTEAFF. The CDR3 bases are TGTGCCAGCAGCTTCCCTTTTACCAGCAAGAACACTGAAGCTTTCTTT.

V is TRBV18 and J is TRBJ2-1; 10 nucleotides match TRBD2. CDR1 KGHSH and CDR2 LQKENI come from the germline V gene. This CDR3 contains 15 residues. Trimming at V came to 3 bases and at J to 7 bases, leaving 6 bases not matched to a gene. CDR3 coding DNA: TGTGCCAGCTCACCCGGACTAGCGGAGGGGAATGAGCAGTTCTTC. Protein product: CASSPGLAEGNEQFF.

The chain couples TRBV15 to TRBJ2-1; tentative D call: TRBD2 (6 bases). The CDR3 spans 15 residues. The germline gives CDR1 LNHNV, CDR2 YYDKDF (reference sequence). The V end was cut by 0 bases, the J end by 8 bases, with 14 bases between. The CDR3 bases are TGTGCCACCAGCAGAGATGGGACTTCCTTCGATGAGCAGTTCTTC. This sequence encodes CATSRDGTSFDEQFF.

The gene calls are TRBV9 and TRBJ2-1; D might be TRBD2 (6 bases). Deletions cut 4 bases from V and 7 bases from J, with 21 bases between. The CDR3 is made up of 16 amino acids. In germline, CDR1 is SGDLS, CDR2 YYNGEE. This chain's CDR3 is CASSPTGLSGVNEQFF. For the CDR3, the DNA is TGTGCCAGCAGCCCCACGGGACTCTCGGGAGTGAATGAGCAGTTCTTC.

This clone was detected only once. This sequence joins TRBV5-1 and TRBJ2-5, with D possibly matching TRBD1 (5 bases). The CDR3 has 16 residues. Looked up from germline, CDR1 is SGHRS and CDR2 is YFSETQ. The V end lost 4 bases, the J end lost 0 bases, and 16 bases lay between the germline ends. CDR3 nucleotides: TGCGCCAGCAGCCCTGTACAGGAGACCAACCAAGAGACCCAGTACTTC. Protein sequence: CASSPVQETNQETQYF. The whole variable domain, filled in from reference TRBV5-1 and TRBJ2-5, reads KAGVTQTPRYLIKTRGQQVTLSCSPISGHRSVSWYQQTPGQGLQFLFEYFSETQRNKGNFPGRFSGRQFSNSRSEMNVSTLELGDSALYLCASSPVQETNQETQYFGPGTRLLVL.

A few counts support this clone. The V call is TRBV6-5, the J call TRBJ1-5; D is undetermined. The V and J ends lost 6 bases and 2 bases respectively, with 11 bases between them. The CDR3 is 14 amino acids. CDR1 and CDR2 from the germline V gene are MNHEY and SVGAGI. The CDR3 coding sequence is TGTGCCAGCAGCTTCCAGGTCGGCAATCAGCCCCAGCATTTT. It yields the protein CASSFQVGNQPQHF.

The genes are TRBV5-8 and TRBJ2-5, with 7 bases matching TRBD2. Per germline, CDR1 SGHTS and CDR2 YDEGEE. The CDR3 consists of 14 residues. The J segment lost 5 bases and the V segment lost 1 base, leaving 5 bases of the junction unmatched. CDR3 nucleotides: TGTGCCAGCAGCTTGTGGCAGGGAGGGGAGACCCAGTACTTC. Translation: CASSLWQGGETQYF.

About this clone itself: Other DNA sequences in this sample translate to the same CDR3. This sequence joins TRBV6-1 and TRBJ1-5, with D hard to call. The germline V gene has CDR1 MNHNS and CDR2 SASEGT. The CDR3 totals 11 residues. The V and J ends lost 6 bases and 4 bases respectively, with 4 bases between them. CDR3 loop: CASSLNQPQHF. Here the CDR3 DNA reads TGTGCCAGCAGCCTTAATCAGCCCCAGCATTTT.

The DNA for the CDR3 is TGTGCCAGTAGTATTTTTGACCAAGAGACCCAGTACTTC. Translation gives CASSIFDQETQYF. The chain employs TRBV19 and TRBJ2-5; D remains unclear. The V end was cut by 3 bases, the J end by 0 bases, with 5 bases between. This CDR3 has 13 residues. The germline CDR1 and CDR2 sequences are LNHDA and SQIVND (reference sequence).

This chain uses TRBV19 with TRBJ2-5; 9 nucleotides align to TRBD1. Germline CDR1 and CDR2: LNHDA and SQIVND (reference sequence). J was trimmed by 5 bases and V by 6 bases; bases with no gene match: 4. The CDR3 covers 13 residues. The CDR3 loop reads CASSRDRVETQYF. Written as DNA, the CDR3 is TGTGCCAGTAGCCGGGACAGGGTGGAGACCCAGTACTTC.

The chain combines TRBV29-1 with TRBJ2-1, with 13 bases that match TRBD2. Trimming cost V 4 bases and J 3 bases; bases outside gene matches: 6. The CDR3 spans 16 residues. In germline, CDR1 is SQVTM, CDR2 ANQGSEA. The chain's CDR3 is CSVGTSGRANYNEQFF. CDR3 sequence (DNA): TGCAGCGTTGGTACTAGCGGGAGGGCCAACTACAATGAGCAGTTCTTC.

This chain connects TRBV9 to TRBJ2-1; 7 bases fit TRBD2. The length of the CDR3 is 15 residues. Germline V gives CDR1 SGDLS, CDR2 YYNGEE. V gave up 2 bases and J gave up 7 bases; unmatched junction bases: 9. This CDR3 reads CASSVYGGSGNEQFF. CDR3 nucleotides: TGTGCCAGCAGCGTCTATGGCGGGAGTGGAAATGAGCAGTTCTTC.

The chain has TRBV5-6 and TRBJ1-3; D gene unclear. V shed 0 bases and J shed 4 bases, with 11 bases lying between them. Germline loops: CDR1 SGHDT, CDR2 YYEEEE. The length of the CDR3 is 15 residues. In DNA, the CDR3 is TGTGCCAGCAGCTTGGACCCTTTTACGGGAAACACCATATATTTT. Its protein product is CASSLDPFTGNTIYF.

This clone was found once. CDR3 in amino acids: CASSSAGPPSSKNIQYF. CDR3 coding DNA: TGCGCCAGCAGCTCCGCTGGGCCCCCCAGCAGTAAAAACATTCAGTACTTC. The chain is built from TRBV5-1 and TRBJ2-4; D is unclear. Germline lookup yields CDR1 SGHRS and CDR2 YFSETQ. The CDR3 extends over 17 amino acids. V lost 3 bases and J lost 4, with 20 bases in between.